Given below is one T cell receptor beta chain in context. RNA transcripts served as template for amplifying TCR beta CDR3 sequences. Amplification began with first-round RT-PCR using HTBI primers, then second-round multiplex PCR was performed. TCRdb independently ran MiXCR on the multiplex PCR reads; one entry per CDR3 protein. The repertoire consists of fewer than 70,000 distinct CDR3 sequences, with around 50% occurring once and the leading ten covering about 4.9%. This sample is part of a study of Graves' ophthalmopathy and Graves' hyperthyroidism. Losses at the gene ends were 5 bases for V and 5 bases for J; bases not matched to a gene: 10. CDR3 length equals 16 residues. Germline CDR1 and CDR2: SGHTA and FQGNSA.

The specimen sequenced was peripheral blood. The sequence was obtained from an adult woman with Graves' ophthalmopathy. J is TRBJ2-2 and V is TRBV7-2; 8 bases line up with TRBD1. As DNA, the CDR3 is TGTGCCAGCAGCCTACAGACAGGGGCAACTACCGGGGAGCTGTTTTTT. Residues: CASSLQTGATTGELFF.